This T cell receptor beta chain was observed in a study of OX40 agonist ivuxolimab in advanced cancers. At the level of the whole study: Ivuxolimab was an agonistic, fully human IgG2 monoclonal antibody directed against OX40 (CD134), a costimulatory receptor. Intravenous ivuxolimab was administered to patients every 2 weeks at six dose levels: 0.01, 0.1, 0.3, 1.5, 3 and 10 mg/kg. Among the approximately 50 dose-escalation patients, 19 had hepatocellular carcinoma, 15 or so melanoma, 9 renal cell carcinoma and 9 head and neck cancer. A male proportion of roughly 80% and a mean age of approximately 58 years, ranging from roughly 23 to 85, were recorded for the dose-escalation cohort. Prior anti-PD-1, anti-PD-L1 or anti-CTLA-4 therapy was permitted, and approximately 42% of dose-escalation patients had received checkpoint inhibitors. Partial responses occurred in three dose-escalation patients, of whom one had hepatocellular carcinoma and two had cutaneous melanoma. Peripheral TCRbeta sequencing was intended to test whether TCR sequence diversity was altered and clonal T-cell expansion was caused by ivuxolimab. The paper covers the monotherapy dose-escalation part of the phase I ivuxolimab trial, which included N of about 56 patients.

On this clone: Its antigen target is currently unknown. Nothing much larger sits one base from this clone, and base qualities are not available.

The trial excluded patients who had a history of autoimmune disease or who were on systemic immunosuppression. Peripheral blood for TCR sequencing was collected from all dose cohorts at baseline, on cycle 4 day 1, and on cycle 7 day 1. Samples came from an open-label, multicenter, first-in-human phase I dose-escalation trial of ivuxolimab. Adults with locally advanced or metastatic head and neck squamous cell, hepatocellular, melanoma or renal cell carcinoma were enrolled in the trial. CD4+ and CD8+ T cells were sorted separately from peripheral blood before TCR sequencing. To sequence the TCRbeta CDR3 region, genomic DNA was isolated from the sorted cells. The immunoSEQ Assay was used for sequencing of TCRbeta CDR3 regions. TCRdb provides this immuneACCESS table in a form limited to in-frame rearrangements. Some clones are lacking; in checked studies, under half of them reflect an unresolved V gene, and why the rest are absent is not known. The sample table lists about 69,000 clones, roughly nine tenths of them with a count of one. Under 7.5% of the sample rests with the top ten.

What the work shows at the level of the full study, not this receptor alone: At doses of 0.1 to 3.0 mg/kg, clonal expansion of both CD4+ and CD8+ blood T cells was observed from baseline to week 6. In partial responders in the 0.1-3.0 mg/kg groups, normalized peripheral clonal expansion was found to be among the lowest, especially among CD8+ T cells. Low levels of normalized T-cell clonal expansion were also seen in some nonresponding patients. Which antigens the clonally expanded peripheral T cells were specific for was not determined. After ivuxolimab, CD8+ T cells had more expanded clones than CD4+ T cells on average.

The TCR comes from an adult with an advanced solid tumor such as melanoma, head and neck, liver or kidney cancer. The specimen comprised CD4+ or CD8+ T cells sorted from blood, sampled in a trial of the OX40 agonist ivuxolimab.

The CDR3 is CASSLGGGRFVYF. The nucleotide sequence is TGTGCCAGCAGCCTAGGTGGAGGGCGCTTCGTGTACTTC. This chain is built from TRBV5-6 and TRBJ2-7, and perhaps TRBD2 as D gene, on 6 matching bases. The germline V gene gives CDR1 as SGHDT and CDR2 as YYEEEE. The V and J ends are trimmed by 4 bases and 12 bases, leaving 20 bases between them. The CDR3 holds 13 amino acids from the cysteine to the phenylalanine. Only CDR3 DNA is held: 39 bases, read in frame from base 1. This CDR3, with the reference TRBV5-6 and TRBJ2-7 proteins standing in past its ends, gives the full variable domain DAGVTQSPTHLIKTRGQQVTLRCSPKSGHDTVSWYQQALGQGPQFIFQYYEEEERQRGNFPDRFSGHQFPNYSSELNVNALLLGDSALYLCASSLGGGRFVYFGPGTRLTVT.